This T cell receptor beta chain was documented in a study of T cells in Graves' hyperthyroidism and ophthalmopathy. This clonotype was recorded many times. Its antigen is not identified. The source material, RNA transcripts, was used to amplify TCR beta CDR3 regions. The HTBI primer set drove a first-round RT-PCR of the TCR CDR3. TCRdb analysed the multiplex PCR reads with MiXCR anew, one entry per CDR3 protein. The sample carries more than 150,000 distinct CDR3 sequences, approximately 15% recorded once. Study conclusions and caveats: Blood shared most expanded thyroid clonotypes above 0.001. With a median lead of around 6.7 months before onset, the model predicted ophthalmopathy. The authors' 13 V-J model separated ophthalmopathy from stable hyperthyroidism.

In patients aged 18 to 65, hyperthyroidism was newly diagnosed, with duration under 2 months. The CDR3 extends over 16 amino acids. CDR1 is SEHNR and CDR2 is FQNEAQ in the germline V gene (reference sequence). V shed 5 bases, J shed 4 bases, and the junction held 8 bases outside the gene matches. The clonotype comes from a woman between 45 and 60 years old with Graves' hyperthyroidism. The sequenced material came from blood. The chain uses TRBV7-9 and TRBJ2-7; TRBD2 matches at 13 bases. CDR3 nucleotides: TGTGCCAGCAGCCTACCGACTAGCGGGGGGTCTTACGAGCAGTACTTC. Translated, it gives CASSLPTSGGSYEQYF.